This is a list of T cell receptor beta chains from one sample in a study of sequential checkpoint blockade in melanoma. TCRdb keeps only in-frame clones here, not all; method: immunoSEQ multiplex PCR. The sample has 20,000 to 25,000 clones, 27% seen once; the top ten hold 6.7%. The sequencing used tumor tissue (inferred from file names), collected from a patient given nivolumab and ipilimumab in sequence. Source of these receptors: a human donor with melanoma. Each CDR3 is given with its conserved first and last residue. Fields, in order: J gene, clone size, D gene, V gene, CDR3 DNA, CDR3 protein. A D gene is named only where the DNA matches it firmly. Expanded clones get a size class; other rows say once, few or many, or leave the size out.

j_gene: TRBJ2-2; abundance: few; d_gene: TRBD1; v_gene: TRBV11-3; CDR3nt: TGTGCCAGCAGCTTACAGGGGGTATACACCGGGGAGCTGTTTTTT; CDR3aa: CASSLQGVYTGELFF
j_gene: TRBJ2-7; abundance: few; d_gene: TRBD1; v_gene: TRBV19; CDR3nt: TGTGCCAGTAGACCGGGACAGGGAAACGAGCAGTACTTC; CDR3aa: CASRPGQGNEQYF
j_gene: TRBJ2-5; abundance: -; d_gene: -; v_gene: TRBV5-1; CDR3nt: TGCGCCAGCAGCTTGGGCAGGGAGAAAGAGACCCAGTACTTC; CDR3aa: CASSLGREKETQYF
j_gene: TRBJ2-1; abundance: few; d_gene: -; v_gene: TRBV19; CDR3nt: TGTGCCAGTAGTAATGAACTCAACTCCTACAATGAGCAGTTCTTC; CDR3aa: CASSNELNSYNEQFF
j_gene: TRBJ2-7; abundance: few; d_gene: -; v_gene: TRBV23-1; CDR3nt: TGCGCCAGCAGCCGGCAGGCGAAAGACTACGAGCAGTACTTC; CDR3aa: CASSRQAKDYEQYF
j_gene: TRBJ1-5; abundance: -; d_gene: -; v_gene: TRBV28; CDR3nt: TGTGCCAGCAGTCGTCAAGCCGGGATGGCTAATCAGCCCCAGCATTTT; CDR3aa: CASSRQAGMANQPQHF
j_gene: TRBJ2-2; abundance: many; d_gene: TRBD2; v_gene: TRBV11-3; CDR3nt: TGTGCCAGCAGTGTCCGCCCGGGACTAGCTACCACCGGGGAGCTGTTTTTT; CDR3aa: CASSVRPGLATTGELFF
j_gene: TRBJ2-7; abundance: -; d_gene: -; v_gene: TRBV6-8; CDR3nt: TGTGCCAGCAGTTACTCGAAGGTTGCCTACGAGCAGTACTTC; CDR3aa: CASSYSKVAYEQYF
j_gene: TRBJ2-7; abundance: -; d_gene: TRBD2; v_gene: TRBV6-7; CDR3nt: TGTGCCAGCAGTCCCCCGGGACTAGCGGACCGCTCCTACGAGCAGTACTTC; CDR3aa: CASSPPGLADRSYEQYF
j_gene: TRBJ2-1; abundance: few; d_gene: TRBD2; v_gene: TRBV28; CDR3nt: TGTGCCAGCAGTGATCAGACTAGCCTCGTTGCGTTCTTC; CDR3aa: CASSDQTSLVAFF
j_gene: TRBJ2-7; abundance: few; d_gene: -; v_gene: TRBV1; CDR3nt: TGCGCCAGCAGCCCGGACAGGGGTGGCTACGAGCAGTACTTC; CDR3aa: CASSPDRGGYEQYF
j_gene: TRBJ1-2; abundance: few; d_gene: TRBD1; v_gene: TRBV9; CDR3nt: TGTGCCAGCAGCGAAGGACAGGTTTTCTATGGCTACACCTTC; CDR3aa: CASSEGQVFYGYTF
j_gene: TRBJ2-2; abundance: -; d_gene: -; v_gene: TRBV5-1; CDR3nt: TGCGCCAGCAGCTCGGTGCCCCTCGGACAGCCGCGATCGAACACCGGGGAGCTGTTTTTT; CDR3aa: CASSSVPLGQPRSNTGELFF
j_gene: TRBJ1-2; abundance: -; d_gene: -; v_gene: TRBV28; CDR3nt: TGTGCCAGCATCCTTTCGGGGGGCTTTTCCTATGGCTACACCTTC; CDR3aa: CASILSGGFSYGYTF
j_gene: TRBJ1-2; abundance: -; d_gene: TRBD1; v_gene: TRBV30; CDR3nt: TGTGCCTGGAACTTCCGACAGGGCTATGGCTACACCTTC; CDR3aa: CAWNFRQGYGYTF
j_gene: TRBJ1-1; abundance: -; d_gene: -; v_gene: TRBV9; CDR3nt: TGTGCCAGCAGCGTAAGCTCCAGGGTCGGAGCTGAAGCTTTCTTT; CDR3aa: CASSVSSRVGAEAFF
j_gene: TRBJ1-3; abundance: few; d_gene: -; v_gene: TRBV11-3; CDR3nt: TGTGCCAGCAGCCCAGTTTCAGGGGCCGGAAACACCATATATTTT; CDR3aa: CASSPVSGAGNTIYF
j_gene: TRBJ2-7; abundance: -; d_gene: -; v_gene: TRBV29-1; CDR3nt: TGCAGCGTTGAAGAAGATGGGGGAATTATCTACGAGCAGTACTTC; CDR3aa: CSVEEDGGIIYEQYF
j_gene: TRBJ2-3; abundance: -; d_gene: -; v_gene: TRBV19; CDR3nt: TGTGCCAGTAATCCCGGACGGGCCACAGATACGCAGTATTTT; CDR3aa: CASNPGRATDTQYF
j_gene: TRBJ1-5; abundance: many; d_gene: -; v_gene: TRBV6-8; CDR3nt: TGTGCCAGCAGTCCAGGGTACAATCAGCCCCAGCATTTT; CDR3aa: CASSPGYNQPQHF
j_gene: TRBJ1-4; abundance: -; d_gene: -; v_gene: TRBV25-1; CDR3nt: TGTGCCAGCAGTTTAAGGACGGGACGTAATGAAAAACTGTTTTTT; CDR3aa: CASSLRTGRNEKLFF
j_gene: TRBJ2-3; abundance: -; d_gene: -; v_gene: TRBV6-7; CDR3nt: TGTGCCAGCAGTTTAGGGGATACGCAGTATTTT; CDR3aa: CASSLGDTQYF
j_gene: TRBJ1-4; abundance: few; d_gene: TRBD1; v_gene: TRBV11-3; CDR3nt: TGTGCCAGCAGCTCGACAGGGTCAACTAATGAAAAACTGTTTTTT; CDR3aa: CASSSTGSTNEKLFF
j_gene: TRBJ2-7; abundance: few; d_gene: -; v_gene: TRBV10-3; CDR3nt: TGTGCCAGCCGGGCGCAAATCTACGAGCAGTACTTC; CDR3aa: CASRAQIYEQYF
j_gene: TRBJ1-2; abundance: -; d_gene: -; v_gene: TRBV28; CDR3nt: TGTGCCAGCAGTTTGGGTATCGGCTACTCAGGGGTCATTGGGTATGGCTACACCTTC; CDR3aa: CASSLGIGYSGVIGYGYTF
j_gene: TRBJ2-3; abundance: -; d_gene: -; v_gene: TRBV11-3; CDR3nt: TGTGCCAGCAGCTTCTCAGGGGGGTTTAGCACAGATACGCAGTATTTT; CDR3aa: CASSFSGGFSTDTQYF
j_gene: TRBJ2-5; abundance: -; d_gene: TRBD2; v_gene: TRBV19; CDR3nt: TGTGCCAGTAGCCAAAGACTAGCGCAAGAGACCCAGTACTTC; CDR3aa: CASSQRLAQETQYF
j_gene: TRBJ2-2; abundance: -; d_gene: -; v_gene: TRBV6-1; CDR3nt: TGTGCCAGCAGTGAAGACTGGGTAGCCGGGGAGCTGTTTTTT; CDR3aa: CASSEDWVAGELFF
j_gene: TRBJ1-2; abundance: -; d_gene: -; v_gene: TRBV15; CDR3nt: TGTGCCACCAGCTATCGGGGGACGAGTGGCTATGGCTACACCTTC; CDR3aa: CATSYRGTSGYGYTF
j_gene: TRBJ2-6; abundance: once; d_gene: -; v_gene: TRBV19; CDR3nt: TGTGCCAGTAGTATATTTGGGGGGGCACTAAACTCTGGGGCCAACGTCCTGACTTTC; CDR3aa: CASSIFGGALNSGANVLTF
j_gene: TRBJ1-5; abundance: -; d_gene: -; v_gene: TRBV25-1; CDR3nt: TGTGCCAGCAGTTGGGACGGGAATCAGCCCCAGCATTTT; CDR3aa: CASSWDGNQPQHF
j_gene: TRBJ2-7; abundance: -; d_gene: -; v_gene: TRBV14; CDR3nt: TGTGCCAGCAGCCCCGTCCTGGGGGATTTATCGGGGGTGCAGTACTTC; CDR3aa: CASSPVLGDLSGVQYF
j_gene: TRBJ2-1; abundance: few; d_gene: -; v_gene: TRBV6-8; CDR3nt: TGTGCCAGCAGTCCCGTCGGTATTGAGCAGTTCTTC; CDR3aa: CASSPVGIEQFF
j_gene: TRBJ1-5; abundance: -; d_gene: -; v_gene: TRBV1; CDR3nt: TGCGCCAGCAGCCAAGGTGTCGAGCCCCAGCATTTT; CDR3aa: CASSQGVEPQHF
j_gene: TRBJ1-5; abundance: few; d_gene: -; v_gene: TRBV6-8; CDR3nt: TGTGCCAGCAGCGGACAGCAGAATCAGCCCCAGCATTTT; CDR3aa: CASSGQQNQPQHF
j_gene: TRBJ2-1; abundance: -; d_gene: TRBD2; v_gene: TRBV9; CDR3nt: TGTGCCAGCAGCGTAGGGGAGGGTCGGAATTTGTTCTTC; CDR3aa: CASSVGEGRNLFF
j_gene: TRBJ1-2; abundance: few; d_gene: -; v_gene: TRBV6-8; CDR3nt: TGTGCCAGCACCCACATACGAAGACAGGTCCACCCTTTCTATGGCTACACCTTC; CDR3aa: CASTHIRRQVHPFYGYTF
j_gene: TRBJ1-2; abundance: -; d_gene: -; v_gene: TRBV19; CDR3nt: TGTGCCAGTAGTGAGGGCCTCTATGGCTACACCTTC; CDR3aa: CASSEGLYGYTF
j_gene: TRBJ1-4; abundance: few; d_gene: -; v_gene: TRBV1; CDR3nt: TGCGCCAGCAGCCAAGAGAGGGCAACTAATGAAAAACTGTTTTTT; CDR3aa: CASSQERATNEKLFF
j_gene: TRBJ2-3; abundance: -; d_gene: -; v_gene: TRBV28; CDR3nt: TGTGCCAGCACCTTAGAAGACAGAACAGATACGCAGTATTTT; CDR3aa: CASTLEDRTDTQYF
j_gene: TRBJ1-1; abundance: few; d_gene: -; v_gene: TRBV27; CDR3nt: TGTGCCAGCAGATCATCCCGCTGGACAGCCGAAGCTTTCTTT; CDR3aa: CASRSSRWTAEAFF
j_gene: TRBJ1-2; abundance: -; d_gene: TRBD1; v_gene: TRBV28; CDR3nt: TGTGCCAGCAGTGATTTGACAGGGGGCGGTGGCTACACCTTC; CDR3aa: CASSDLTGGGGYTF
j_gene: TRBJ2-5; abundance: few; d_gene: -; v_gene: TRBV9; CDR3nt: TGTGCCAGCAGCGTATCCTTGGGAGACAGGAAATACCAAGAGACCCAGTACTTC; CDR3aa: CASSVSLGDRKYQETQYF
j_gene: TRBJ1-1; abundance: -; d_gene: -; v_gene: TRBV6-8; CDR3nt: TGTGCCAGCAGTTACGGGGGTTGGAACACTGAAGCTTTCTTT; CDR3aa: CASSYGGWNTEAFF
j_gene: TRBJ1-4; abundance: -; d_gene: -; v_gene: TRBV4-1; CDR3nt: TGCGCCAGCAGCCACCTCGAGGCGACTAATGAAAAACTGTTTTTT; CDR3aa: CASSHLEATNEKLFF
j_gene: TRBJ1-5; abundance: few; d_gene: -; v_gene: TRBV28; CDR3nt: TGTGCCAGCAGACTGCTGGTGAATAGCAATCAGCCCCAGCATTTT; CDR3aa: CASRLLVNSNQPQHF
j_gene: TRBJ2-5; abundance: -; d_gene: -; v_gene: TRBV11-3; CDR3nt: TGTGCCAGCAGCTGCCCCGAGGCATCTCAAGAGACCCAGTACTTC; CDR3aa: CASSCPEASQETQYF
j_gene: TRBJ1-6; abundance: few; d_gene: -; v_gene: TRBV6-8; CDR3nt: TGTGCCAGCAGTTACAGGGCTTTGTCACCCCTCCACTTT; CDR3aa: CASSYRALSPLHF
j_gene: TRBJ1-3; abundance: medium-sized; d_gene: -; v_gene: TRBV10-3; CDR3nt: TGTGCCATCAGTGAGGTAGCAGCTATTACTGGAAACACCATATATTTT; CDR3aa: CAISEVAAITGNTIYF
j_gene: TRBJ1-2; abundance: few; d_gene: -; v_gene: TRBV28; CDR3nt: TGTGCCAGCAGTTTCCCCGGGACCTATGGCTACACCTTC; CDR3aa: CASSFPGTYGYTF
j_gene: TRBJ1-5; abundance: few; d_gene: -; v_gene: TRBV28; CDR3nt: TGTGCCAGCAGTTCAGGAAGCAATCAGCCCCAGCATTTT; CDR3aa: CASSSGSNQPQHF
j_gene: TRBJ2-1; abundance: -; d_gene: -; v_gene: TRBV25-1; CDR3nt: TGTGCCAGCAGTGAATCTGGGGGGTCCTACAATGAGCAGTTCTTC; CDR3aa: CASSESGGSYNEQFF
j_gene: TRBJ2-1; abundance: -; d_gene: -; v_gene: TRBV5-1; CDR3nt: TGCGCCAGCAGGCCAGGAGACCCCTACAATGAGCAGTTCTTC; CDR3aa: CASRPGDPYNEQFF